One and the same sample provided the 23 T cell receptor beta chains below, sequenced in a study of cytotoxic CD8 clonotypes in ibrutinib-treated CLL. Clones were sequenced by immunoSEQ multiplex PCR, and TCRdb holds only the in-frame ones, with some missing. The table lists 150,000 or so clones, roughly four fifths of them singletons. Sequencing was performed on PBMCs, taken after 12 months of ibrutinib treatment. The source of these receptors is a human donor with chronic lymphocytic leukemia.

The chain couples TRBV5-6 to TRBJ2-7; a weak D match, TRBD1 (5 bases). Trimming removed 7 bases from V and 5 bases from J, with 19 bases in between. Germline V gene data show CDR1 as SGHDT and CDR2 as YYEEEE. The CDR3 consists of 14 residues. CDR3 sequence: CASLMGHLEDEQYF. The CDR3 DNA reads as TGTGCCAGCCTTATGGGGCATCTAGAAGACGAGCAGTACTTC.

The chain employs TRBV5-1 and TRBJ2-2; TRBD2 might be the D (5 bases). Per the germline V gene, CDR1 is SGHRS and CDR2 is YFSETQ. CDR3 length: 16 residues. Trimming removed 0 bases at V and 0 bases at J, with 9 bases between. CDR3 amino acids: CASSLGYGTNTGELFF. CDR3 nucleotide sequence: TGCGCCAGCAGCTTGGGGTACGGGACGAACACCGGGGAGCTGTTTTTT.

This sequence joins TRBV18 and TRBJ2-3, with 7 bases that match TRBD2. Germline CDR1 and CDR2: KGHSH and LQKENI. The V gene end was trimmed by 0 bases and the J gene end by 0 bases; junction bases not matched to a gene: 3. This CDR3 has 16 residues. The CDR3: CASSPPLGGSTDTQYF. The CDR3 coding sequence is TGTGCCAGCTCACCACCACTCGGGGGGAGCACAGATACGCAGTATTTT.

The rearrangement joins TRBV29-1 to TRBJ1-1, with D perhaps TRBD1 (5 bases). The V gene's germline CDR1 is SQVTM and CDR2 ANQGSEA. Between the trimmed V and J ends, which lost 6 bases and 6 bases, there was a span of 8 bases. The CDR3 is 10 residues long. The CDR3 reads CSVAQAEAFF. In DNA, the CDR3 is TGCAGCGTCGCACAGGCTGAAGCTTTCTTT.

The chain uses TRBV4-1 and TRBJ2-1, with 11 bases lining up with TRBD2. V lost 4 bases, J lost 10 bases, and 6 bases stayed unmatched. CDR1 MGHRA and CDR2 YSYEKL come from the germline V gene. CDR3 length: 14 residues. The DNA for the CDR3 is TGCGCCAGCAGCCCAGGACTAGCGGGTAAAGAGCAGTTCTTC. As protein: CASSPGLAGKEQFF.

The chain employs TRBV21-1 and TRBJ2-6; TRBD2 is taken as the D call from the table, unchecked against the DNA. TRBV21-1 represents a pseudogene. This CDR3 is built from 16 residues. The CDR3 nucleotides are TGTGCCAGCAAGGCAGCGGGTCTCTCTGGGGCCAACGTCCTGACTTTC. Its protein is CASKAAGLSGANVLTF.

This clone has only a few counts. Other DNA sequences in this specimen translate into the identical CDR3. V gene TRBV18 combines with J gene TRBJ2-2; D remains unclear. V lost 4 bases, J lost 2 bases, and 2 bases lay in between. From germline, CDR1 is KGHSH and CDR2 LQKENI. The CDR3 is 12 residues long. DNA for the CDR3: TGTGCCAGCTCACTTAACACCGGGGAGCTGTTTTTT. Amino acid sequence: CASSLNTGELFF. The variable domain in full, with the rest retrieved from reference TRBV18 and TRBJ2-2, is NAGVMQNPRHLVRRRGQEARLRCSPMKGHSHVYWYRQLPEEGLKFMVYLQKENIIDESGMPKERFSAEFPKEGPSILRIQQVVRGDSAAYFCASSLNTGELFFGEGSRLTVL.

This clone has just one count. The chain has TRBV9 and TRBJ2-6; 7 nucleotides line up with TRBD1. CDR1 and CDR2 (germline): SGDLS, YYNGEE. The CDR3 has 17 residues. The V gene end was trimmed by 4 bases and the J gene end by 4 bases; junction bases not matched to a gene: 11. The CDR3, as DNA: TGTGCCAGCAGCCCAGAGCCGACAGGGTCCGGGGCCAACGTCCTGACTTTC. It specifies CASSPEPTGSGANVLTF.

The chain combines TRBV4-2 with TRBJ1-2, with D perhaps TRBD1 (5 bases). V was trimmed by 2 bases and J by 4 bases, leaving 8 bases between them. The CDR3 is 13 amino acids. From germline, CDR1 is LGHNA and CDR2 YNFKEQ. The CDR3 loop reads CASSQPGTYGYTF. In DNA form, the CDR3 reads TGTGCCAGCAGCCAACCTGGGACCTATGGCTACACCTTC.

The rearrangement joins TRBV2 to TRBJ1-1, with a weak D call TRBD1 (5 bases). Germline CDR1 and CDR2: SNHLY and FYNNEI. The length of the CDR3 is 13 residues. The ends were cut back, 7 bases at V and 4 bases at J, with 13 bases in the middle. CDR3 sequence (DNA): TGTGCCAGCAATCCGGCGGGGGGCACTGAAGCTTTCTTT. Amino acids: CASNPAGGTEAFF.

The chain couples TRBV29-1 to TRBJ1-1, with D uncertain. This CDR3 comprises 13 residues. Germline V gene data show CDR1 as SQVTM and CDR2 as ANQGSEA. The ends were cut back, 7 bases at V and 6 bases at J, with 18 bases in the middle. The CDR3 region is CSAKGQPNSEAFF. In DNA, the CDR3 is TGCAGCGCAAAGGGTCAGCCAAACTCTGAAGCTTTCTTT.

The rearrangement links TRBV19 to TRBJ1-1; D uncertain. The length of the CDR3 is 13 residues. The germline V and J ends were trimmed by 6 bases and 7 bases, with 15 bases remaining between them. The germline CDR1 and CDR2 sequences are LNHDA and SQIVND (reference sequence). CDR3: CASRQGSGGEAFF. CDR3 DNA: TGTGCCAGTAGGCAAGGATCAGGCGGTGAAGCTTTCTTT.

V is TRBV18 and J is TRBJ2-2; D is tentatively TRBD1 or TRBD2 (5 bases each). This CDR3 is 15 amino acids long. V gave up 4 bases and J gave up 3 bases, with 12 bases separating them. The germline CDR1 and CDR2 sequences are KGHSH and LQKENI. CDR3 in amino acids: CASSLLGRDTGELFF. DNA of the CDR3: TGTGCCAGCTCACTTCTGGGGCGGGACACCGGGGAGCTGTTTTTT.

The chain couples TRBV5-1 to TRBJ1-1, with D perhaps matching TRBD1 (5 bases). CDR1 and CDR2 (germline): SGHRS, YFSETQ. V gave up 4 bases and J gave up 1 base, with 8 bases separating them. The CDR3 has 13 amino acids. Here the CDR3 DNA reads TGCGCCAGCAGCCAACAGGAGAACACTGAAGCTTTCTTT. Its translation: CASSQQENTEAFF.

The chain uses TRBV4-1 and TRBJ2-2, with 7 positions matching TRBD2. The CDR3 has 15 amino acids. The germline V gene encodes CDR1 MGHRA and CDR2 YSYEKL. The trim removed 4 bases at V and 3 bases at J, leaving 5 bases unmatched. The CDR3 is CASSPRDYHTGELFF. The CDR3 DNA reads TGCGCCAGCAGCCCCCGGGACTATCACACCGGGGAGCTGTTTTTT.

The chain links TRBV7-2 to TRBJ1-2, with D perhaps matching TRBD1 (6 bases). Germline-derived CDR1 and CDR2 are SGHTA and FQGNSA. This CDR3 is built from 15 residues. The V end lost 4 bases, the J end lost 2 bases, and 14 bases lay between the germline ends. The chain's CDR3 is CASSSYRVGNYGYTF. Written as DNA, the CDR3 is TGTGCCAGCAGCTCCTACAGGGTGGGAAACTATGGCTACACCTTC.

The chain links TRBV5-5 to TRBJ1-1; weak D call: TRBD1 (5 bases). The V gene lost 2 bases and the J gene lost 7 bases, with 18 bases spanning the gap. Germline CDR1 reads SGHKS; CDR2 reads YYEKEE (reference sequence). The length of the CDR3 is 15 residues. CDR3 DNA: TGTGCCAGCAGCTTCGACCATCTCGGGACGGATGAAGCTTTCTTT. The encoded protein is CASSFDHLGTDEAFF.

The sample holds one count of this clone. J is TRBJ2-7 and V is TRBV28; D is uncertain. The CDR3 has 13 amino acids. Trimming pared 3 bases from V and 3 bases from J, leaving 9 bases between. The germline V gene encodes CDR1 MDHEN and CDR2 SYDVKM. The CDR3 loop reads CASSFYTGYEQYF. DNA of the CDR3: TGTGCCAGCAGTTTTTACACGGGCTACGAGCAGTACTTC.

V and J are TRBV19 and TRBJ1-2; the match to TRBD1 covers 7 bases. CDR3 length: 15 residues. Trimming took 5 bases from V and 8 from J; bases not matched to a gene: 14. CDR1 and CDR2 from the germline V gene are LNHDA and SQIVND (reference sequence). Here the CDR3 DNA reads TGTGCCAGTAGTTTCGGACAGGACCGCCCCTTCGGCTACACCTTC. Translation gives CASSFGQDRPFGYTF.

V and J are TRBV10-2 and TRBJ2-7; tentatively, D is TRBD1 or TRBD2 (5 bases each). Germline V gene data show CDR1 as WSHSY and CDR2 as SAAADI. The CDR3 is 16 amino acids. V dropped 3 bases and J dropped 1 base, with 16 bases sitting between them. The CDR3 DNA sequence: TGCGCCAGCAGTGAACGACCGGGGCTCAGGTCCTACGAGCAGTACTTC. As protein: CASSERPGLRSYEQYF.

This clone was seen a handful of times. This chain joins TRBV28 and TRBJ1-5; D possibly corresponds to TRBD1 (6 bases). The germline CDR1 and CDR2 sequences are MDHEN and SYDVKM. Trimming removed 4 bases from V and 4 bases from J, with 17 bases in between. The CDR3 is made up of 16 amino acids. The CDR3 spells CASSYKSGTRNQPQHF. CDR3 coding DNA: TGTGCCAGCAGTTACAAATCCGGGACAAGAAATCAGCCCCAGCATTTT. Full variable domain (missing parts from reference TRBV28 and TRBJ1-5): DVKVTQSSRYLVKRTGEKVFLECVQDMDHENMFWYRQDPGLGLRLIYFSYDVKMKEKGDIPEGYSVSREKKERFSLILESASTNQTSMYLCASSYKSGTRNQPQHFGDGTRLSIL.

The chain has TRBV5-1 and TRBJ1-1; no clear D. This CDR3 contains 15 residues. The germline V gene encodes CDR1 SGHRS and CDR2 YFSETQ. Trimming pared 0 bases from V and 3 bases from J, leaving 12 bases between. The CDR3 DNA follows: TGCGCCAGCAGCTTGGCTCGGGGATCGGACACTGAAGCTTTCTTT. It specifies CASSLARGSDTEAFF.

This clone occurred a few times. This rearrangement joins TRBV2 to TRBJ2-7; 7 bases map to TRBD1. The CDR3 length is 13 residues. With 6 bases clipped from V and 3 bases from J, the junction kept 5 bases outside the gene matches. Germline V gives CDR1 SNHLY, CDR2 FYNNEI. The CDR3 DNA follows: TGTGCCAGCAGAAGGACAGGATACTACGAGCAGTACTTC. This gives the protein CASRRTGYYEQYF.